One sample yielded the 9 T cell receptor beta chains listed below, sequenced in a study of cytotoxic CD8 clonotypes in ibrutinib-treated CLL. The table came from immunoSEQ multiplex PCR; TCRdb's copy has only in-frame clones and leaves some out. Of more than 12,000 clones in the sample, 55% to 70% were seen once. The sequenced sample was PBMCs, obtained before ibrutinib treatment. Receptors were obtained from a human donor with chronic lymphocytic leukemia.

This clone was seen only a few times. The chain uses TRBV27 and TRBJ1-5, with TRBD1 matching 7 bases. Germline CDR1 and CDR2: MNHEY and SMNVEV (reference sequence). Germline trimming cut 4 bases from V and 6 bases from J; bases unmatched to any gene: 6. The CDR3 loop spans 14 amino acids. The DNA of the CDR3 is TGTGCCAGCAGTTCAAGGGGGCTCGGTCAGCCCCAGCATTTT. This translates into CASSSRGLGQPQHF.

The rearrangement joins TRBV9 to TRBJ1-5; D may be TRBD1 (5 bases). The CDR3 has 14 amino acids. Germline CDR1 is SGDLS and CDR2 is YYNGEE. The V end lost 0 bases, the J end lost 4 bases, and 8 bases lay between the germline ends. The CDR3 here is CASSVDWGNQPQHF. The CDR3 nucleotides read TGTGCCAGCAGCGTAGATTGGGGGAATCAGCCCCAGCATTTT.

This clone was counted only a few times. The gene calls are TRBV29-1 and TRBJ1-2; D not certain. The germline V gene encodes CDR1 SQVTM and CDR2 ANQGSEA. The CDR3 totals 11 residues. Trimming cost V 0 bases and J 5 bases, with 4 bases left between them. Here the CDR3 reads CSVEEVYGYTF. DNA of the CDR3: TGCAGCGTTGAAGAAGTTTATGGCTACACCTTC.

The rearrangement joins TRBV6-6 to TRBJ1-4, with a possible D match to TRBD1 (5 bases). Germline CDR1 and CDR2: MNHNY and SVGAGI (reference sequence). Trimming removed 2 bases at V and 8 bases at J, with 12 bases between. The CDR3 is made up of 14 amino acids. This CDR3 is CASSYGRVGEKLFF. The CDR3 nucleotides are TGTGCCAGCAGTTACGGCAGGGTCGGCGAAAAACTGTTTTTT.

CDR3 sequence: CASSEGFPNTEAFF. CDR3 in DNA: TGCGCCAGCAGTGAGGGATTTCCTAACACTGAAGCTTTCTTT. The rearrangement joins TRBV10-1 to TRBJ1-1; D gene unclear. CDR1 WNHNN and CDR2 SYGVQD come from the germline V gene (reference sequence). The CDR3 sequence is 14 residues long. Trimming removed 2 bases at V and 2 bases at J, with 9 bases between.

V usage is TRBV28 and J usage is TRBJ2-5; D unresolved. The CDR3 is 11 amino acids. The germline V gene encodes CDR1 MDHEN and CDR2 SYDVKM. V was cut by 6 bases and J by 8 bases, with 10 bases left in between. CDR3 residues: CASSERSTQYF. The CDR3 DNA reads as TGTGCCAGCAGCGAGAGGAGCACCCAGTACTTC.

As concerns this clone: A far larger clone differs by one base, so this is likely a read error. The chain uses TRBV5-1 and TRBJ1-2; the D is unclear. Deletions cut 4 bases from V and 2 bases from J, with 12 bases between. This CDR3 has 14 residues. Germline V gene lookup returns CDR1 SGHRS and CDR2 YFSETQ. The CDR3, as DNA: TGCGCCAGCAGCCCCACTCCAAGGAACTATGGCTACACCTTC. This encodes CASSPTPRNYGYTF.

The chain uses TRBV6-6 and TRBJ1-2; the D is unclear. Per germline, CDR1 MNHNY and CDR2 SVGAGI (reference sequence). Trimming removed 0 bases at V and 8 bases at J, with 16 bases between. The CDR3 has 15 amino acids. In DNA form, the CDR3 reads TGTGCCAGCAGTTACTCGTTGGATCATAGTGAAGGCTACACCTTC. Translating it yields CASSYSLDHSEGYTF.

This clone was found a few times. The genes are TRBV5-1 and TRBJ1-2; 10 bases match TRBD1. The germline CDR1 and CDR2 sequences are SGHRS and YFSETQ. The CDR3 loop spans 15 amino acids. The J segment lost 2 bases and the V segment lost 7 bases, leaving 8 bases of the junction unmatched. In DNA form, the CDR3 reads TGCGCCAGCGGGATAGACAGGGGGCAAAACTATGGCTACACCTTC. It yields the protein CASGIDRGQNYGYTF.